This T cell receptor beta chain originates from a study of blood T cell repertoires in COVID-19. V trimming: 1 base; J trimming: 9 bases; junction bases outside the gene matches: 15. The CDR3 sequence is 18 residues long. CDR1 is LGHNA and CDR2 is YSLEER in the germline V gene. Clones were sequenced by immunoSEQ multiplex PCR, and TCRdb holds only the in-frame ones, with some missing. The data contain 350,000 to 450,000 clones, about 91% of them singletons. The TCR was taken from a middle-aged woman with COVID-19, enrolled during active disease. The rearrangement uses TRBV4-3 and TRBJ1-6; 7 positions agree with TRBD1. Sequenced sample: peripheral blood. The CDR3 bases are TGCGCCAGCAGCCAAGTCCCCAGGGGGTTCGGTGAACTTTCACCCCTCCACTTT. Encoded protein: CASSQVPRGFGELSPLHF.